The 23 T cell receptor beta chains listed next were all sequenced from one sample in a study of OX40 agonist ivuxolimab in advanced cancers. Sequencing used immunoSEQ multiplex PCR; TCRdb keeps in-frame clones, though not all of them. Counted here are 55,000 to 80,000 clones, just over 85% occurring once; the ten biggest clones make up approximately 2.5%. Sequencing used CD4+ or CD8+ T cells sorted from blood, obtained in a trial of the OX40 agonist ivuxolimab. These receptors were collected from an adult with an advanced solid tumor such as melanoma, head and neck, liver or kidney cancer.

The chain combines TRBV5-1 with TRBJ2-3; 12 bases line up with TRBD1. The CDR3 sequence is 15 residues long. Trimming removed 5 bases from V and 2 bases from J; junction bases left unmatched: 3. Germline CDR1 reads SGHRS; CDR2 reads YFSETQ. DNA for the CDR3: TGCGCCAGCAGTCGGGACAGGGGGCCCACAGATACGCAGTATTTT. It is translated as CASSRDRGPTDTQYF.

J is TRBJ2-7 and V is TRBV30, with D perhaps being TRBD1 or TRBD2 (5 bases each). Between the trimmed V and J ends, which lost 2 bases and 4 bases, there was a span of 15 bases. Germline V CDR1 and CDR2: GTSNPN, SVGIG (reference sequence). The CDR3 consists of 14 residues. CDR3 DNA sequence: TGTGCCTGGAGTCACTCCGGGACCCTGTACGAGCAGTACTTC. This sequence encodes CAWSHSGTLYEQYF.

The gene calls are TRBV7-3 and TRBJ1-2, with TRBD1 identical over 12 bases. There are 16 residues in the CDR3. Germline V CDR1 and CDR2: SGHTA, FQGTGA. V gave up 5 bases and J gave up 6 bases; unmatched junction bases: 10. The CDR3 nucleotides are TGTGCCAGCAGCCCGGGACAGGGGGCGACAAATGATGGCTACACCTTC. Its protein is CASSPGQGATNDGYTF.

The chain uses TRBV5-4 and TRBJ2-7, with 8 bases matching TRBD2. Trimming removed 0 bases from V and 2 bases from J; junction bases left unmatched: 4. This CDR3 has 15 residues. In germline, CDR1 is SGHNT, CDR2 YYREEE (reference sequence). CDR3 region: CASSLGLAGTYEQYF. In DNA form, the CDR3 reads TGTGCCAGCAGCTTGGGTCTAGCGGGTACCTACGAGCAGTACTTC.

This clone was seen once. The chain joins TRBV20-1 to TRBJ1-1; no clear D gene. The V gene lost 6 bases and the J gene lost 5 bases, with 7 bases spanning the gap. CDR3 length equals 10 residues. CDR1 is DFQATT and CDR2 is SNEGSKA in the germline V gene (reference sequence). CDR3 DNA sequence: TGCAGTGCGGATAGGACTGAAGCTTTCTTT. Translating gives CSADRTEAFF.

CDR3 sequence reads: CASSTTGGVDGYTF. The CDR3 DNA follows: TGTGCCAGCAGCACGACAGGGGGCGTCGATGGCTACACCTTC. This chain joins TRBV28 and TRBJ1-2; TRBD1 aligns across 10 bases. The CDR3 runs to 14 residues. CDR1 is MDHEN and CDR2 is SYDVKM in the germline V gene. V was pared by 6 bases and J by 6 bases, with 7 bases of the junction left unmatched.

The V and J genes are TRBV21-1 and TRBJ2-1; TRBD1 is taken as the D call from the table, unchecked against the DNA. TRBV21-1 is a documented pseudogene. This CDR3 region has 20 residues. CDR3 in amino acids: CASSKDRDRGKFLFPNEQFF. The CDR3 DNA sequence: TGTGCCAGCAGCAAAGACCGGGACAGGGGCAAATTCTTGTTTCCTAATGAGCAGTTCTTC.

This chain's CDR3 is CASSEGDRINEQFF. The CDR3 bases are TGTGCCAGCAGCGAGGGGGACAGGATAAATGAGCAGTTCTTC. The V gene is TRBV2, the J gene TRBJ2-1; 8 positions match TRBD1. The CDR3 extends over 14 amino acids. V gave up 6 bases and J gave up 7 bases; unmatched junction bases: 8. Germline V CDR1 and CDR2: SNHLY, FYNNEI.

Here the CDR3 reads CASSLVSETQYF. For the CDR3, the DNA is TGTGCCAGCAGCTTAGTTTCGGAGACCCAGTACTTC. V and J are TRBV7-9 and TRBJ2-5; D unclear. There are 12 residues in the CDR3. Per germline, CDR1 SEHNR and CDR2 FQNEAQ (reference sequence). Trimming removed 1 base from V and 5 bases from J, with 5 bases in between. Filled out from reference TRBV7-9 and TRBJ2-5, the complete variable domain reads DTGVSQNPRHKITKRGQNVTFRCDPISEHNRLYWYRQTLGQGPEFLTYFQNEAQLEKSRLLSDRFSAERPKGSFSTLEIQRTEQGDSAMYLCASSLVSETQYFGPGTRLLVL.

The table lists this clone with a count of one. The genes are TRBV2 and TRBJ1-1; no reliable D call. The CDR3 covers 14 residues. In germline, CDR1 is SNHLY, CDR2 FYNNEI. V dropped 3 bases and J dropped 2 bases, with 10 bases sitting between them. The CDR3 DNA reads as TGTGCCAGCAGTGAGTACCCGAGAAACACTGAAGCTTTCTTT. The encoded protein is CASSEYPRNTEAFF. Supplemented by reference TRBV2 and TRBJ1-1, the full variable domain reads EPEVTQTPSHQVTQMGQEVILRCVPISNHLYFYWYRQILGQKVEFLVSFYNNEISEKSEIFDDQFSVERPDGSNFTLKIRSTKLEDSAMYFCASSEYPRNTEAFFGQGTRLTVV.

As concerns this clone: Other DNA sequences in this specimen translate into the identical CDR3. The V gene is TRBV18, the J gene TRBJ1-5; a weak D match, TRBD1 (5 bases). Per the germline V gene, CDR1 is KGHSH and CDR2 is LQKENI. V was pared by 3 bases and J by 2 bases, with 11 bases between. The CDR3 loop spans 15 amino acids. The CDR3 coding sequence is TGTGCCAGCTCACCCCGGGGGGGTCGCAATCAGCCCCAGCATTTT. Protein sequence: CASSPRGGRNQPQHF.

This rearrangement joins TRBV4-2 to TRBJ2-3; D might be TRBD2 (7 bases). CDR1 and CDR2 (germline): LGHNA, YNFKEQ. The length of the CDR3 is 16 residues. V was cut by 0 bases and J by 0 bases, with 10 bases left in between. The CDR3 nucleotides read TGTGCCAGCAGCCAAGATAGGGGGGGGAGCACAGATACGCAGTATTTT. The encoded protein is CASSQDRGGSTDTQYF.

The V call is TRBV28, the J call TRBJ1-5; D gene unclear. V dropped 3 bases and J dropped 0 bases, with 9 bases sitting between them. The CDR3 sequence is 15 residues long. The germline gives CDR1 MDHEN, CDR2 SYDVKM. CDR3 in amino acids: CASSFGVYSNQPQHF. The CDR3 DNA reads TGTGCCAGCAGTTTTGGGGTATATAGCAATCAGCCCCAGCATTTT.

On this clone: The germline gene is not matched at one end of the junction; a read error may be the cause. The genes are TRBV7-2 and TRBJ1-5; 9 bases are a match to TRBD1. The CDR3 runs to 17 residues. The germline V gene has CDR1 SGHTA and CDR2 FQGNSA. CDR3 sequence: CASSLAGPGQGHQPQHF. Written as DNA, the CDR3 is TGTGCCAGCAGCCTAGCAGGTCCGGGACAGGGCCATCAGCCCCAGCATTTT. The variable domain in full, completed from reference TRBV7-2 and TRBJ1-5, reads GAGVSQSPSNKVTEKGKDVELRCDPISGHTALYWYRQSLGQGLEFLIYFQGNSAPDKSGLPSDRFSAERTGGSVSTLTIQRTQQEDSAVYLCASSLAGPGQGHQPQHFGDGTRLSIL.

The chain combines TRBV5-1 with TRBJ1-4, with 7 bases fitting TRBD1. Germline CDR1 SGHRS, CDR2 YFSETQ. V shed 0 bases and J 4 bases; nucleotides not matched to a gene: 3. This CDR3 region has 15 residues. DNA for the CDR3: TGCGCCAGCAGCTTGGGAGGACAGGATAATGAAAAACTGTTTTTT. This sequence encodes CASSLGGQDNEKLFF. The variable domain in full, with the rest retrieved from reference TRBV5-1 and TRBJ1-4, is KAGVTQTPRYLIKTRGQQVTLSCSPISGHRSVSWYQQTPGQGLQFLFEYFSETQRNKGNFPGRFSGRQFSNSRSEMNVSTLELGDSALYLCASSLGGQDNEKLFFGSGTQLSVL.

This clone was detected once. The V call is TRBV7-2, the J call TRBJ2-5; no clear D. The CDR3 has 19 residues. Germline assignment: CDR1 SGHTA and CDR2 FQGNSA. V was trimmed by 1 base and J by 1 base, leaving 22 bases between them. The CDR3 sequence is CASSLVGFSGMLIQETQYF. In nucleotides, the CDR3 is TGTGCCAGCAGCTTAGTCGGGTTCTCTGGAATGCTAATCCAAGAGACCCAGTACTTC.

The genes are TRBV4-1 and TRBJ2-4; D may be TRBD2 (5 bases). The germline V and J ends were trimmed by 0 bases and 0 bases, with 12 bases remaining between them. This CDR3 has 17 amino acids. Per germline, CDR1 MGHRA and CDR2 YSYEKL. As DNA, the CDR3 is TGCGCCAGCAGCCAAGATTTTGAGGGCCCAGCCAAAAACATTCAGTACTTC. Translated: CASSQDFEGPAKNIQYF.

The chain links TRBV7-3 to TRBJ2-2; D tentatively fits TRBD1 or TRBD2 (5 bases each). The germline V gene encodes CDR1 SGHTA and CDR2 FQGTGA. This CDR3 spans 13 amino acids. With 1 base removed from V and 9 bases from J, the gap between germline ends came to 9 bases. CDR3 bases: TGTGCCAGCAGCTTAAATAGGGACCGGGAGCTGTTTTTT. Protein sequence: CASSLNRDRELFF.

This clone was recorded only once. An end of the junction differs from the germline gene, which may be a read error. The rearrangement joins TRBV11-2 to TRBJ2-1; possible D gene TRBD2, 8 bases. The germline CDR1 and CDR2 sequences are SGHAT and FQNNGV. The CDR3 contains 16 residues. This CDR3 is CASGRGTRGRVNGQFF. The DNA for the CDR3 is TGTGCCAGCGGTCGTGGGACTAGGGGGCGGGTCAATGGGCAGTTCTTC. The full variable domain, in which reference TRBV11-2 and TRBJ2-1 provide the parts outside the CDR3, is EAGVAQSPRYKIIEKRQSVAFWCNPISGHATLYWYQQILGQGPKLLIQFQNNGVVDDSQLPKDRFSAERLKGVDSTLKIQPAKLEDSAVYLCASGRGTRGRVNGQFFGPGTRLTVL.

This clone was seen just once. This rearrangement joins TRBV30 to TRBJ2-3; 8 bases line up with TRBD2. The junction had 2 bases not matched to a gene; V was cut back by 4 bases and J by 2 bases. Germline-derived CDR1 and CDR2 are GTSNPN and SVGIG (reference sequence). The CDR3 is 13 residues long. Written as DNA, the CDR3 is TGTGCCTGGAATAGCGGGGTCACAGATACGCAGTATTTT. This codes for CAWNSGVTDTQYF.

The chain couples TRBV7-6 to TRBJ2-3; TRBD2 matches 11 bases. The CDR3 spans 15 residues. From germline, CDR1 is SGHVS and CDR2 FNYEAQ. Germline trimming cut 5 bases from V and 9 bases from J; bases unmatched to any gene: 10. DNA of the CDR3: TGTGCCAGCAGCCAACTAGCGGGGGTTCCGGACACGCAGTATTTT. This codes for CASSQLAGVPDTQYF. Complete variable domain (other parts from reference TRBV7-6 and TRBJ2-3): GAGVSQSPRYKVTKRGQDVALRCDPISGHVSLYWYRQALGQGPEFLTYFNYEAQQDKSGLPNDRFSAERPEGSISTLTIQRTEQRDSAMYRCASSQLAGVPDTQYFGPGTRLTVL.

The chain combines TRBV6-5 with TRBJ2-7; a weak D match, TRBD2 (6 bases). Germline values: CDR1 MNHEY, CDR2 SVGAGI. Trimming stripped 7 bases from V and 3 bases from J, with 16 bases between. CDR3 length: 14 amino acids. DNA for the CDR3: TGTGCCAGCACCCAGGAGGGGATGCTCTACGAGCAGTACTTC. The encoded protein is CASTQEGMLYEQYF.

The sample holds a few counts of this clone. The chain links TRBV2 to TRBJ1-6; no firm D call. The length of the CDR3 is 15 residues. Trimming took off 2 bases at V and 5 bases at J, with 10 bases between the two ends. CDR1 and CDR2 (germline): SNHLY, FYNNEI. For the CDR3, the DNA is TGTGCCAGCAGTGAAAGGTCAGGAAATAATTCACCCCTCCACTTT. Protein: CASSERSGNNSPLHF.